This TCR beta chain was observed in a study of T cell changes during pregnancy in multiple sclerosis. The assay was immunoSEQ multiplex PCR, and TCRdb's table has in-frame clones only and misses some. The sample records under 60,000 clones, about 90% being singletons. Germline CDR1 KGHSH, CDR2 LQKENI. Trimming removed 3 bases from V and 8 bases from J, with 11 bases in between. The CDR3 covers 13 residues. The chain employs TRBV18 and TRBJ1-5; D perhaps matches TRBD1 (5 bases). The sequencing used CD4+ T cells from peripheral blood mononuclear cells, collected after pregnancy. This clonotype was sampled from a female donor with multiple sclerosis, enrolled in a pregnancy study. Written as DNA, the CDR3 is TGTGCCAGCTCACCTCGGGGGAACGAGCCCCAGCATTTT. Encoded protein: CASSPRGNEPQHF. Combining the CDR3 with reference TRBV18 and TRBJ1-5 gives the whole variable domain NAGVMQNPRHLVRRRGQEARLRCSPMKGHSHVYWYRQLPEEGLKFMVYLQKENIIDESGMPKERFSAEFPKEGPSILRIQQVVRGDSAAYFCASSPRGNEPQHFGDGTRLSIL.